This TCR beta chain was documented in a study of blood T cell repertoires in COVID-19 (dated by TCRdb to 2019 to 2021). Looking at the study overall: Samples from collaborators originated in the United States, Italy and Spain and spanned both the acute and convalescent phases of COVID-19. The material from the prospective study consisted of cDNA or gDNA derived from T cells, B-cell-depleted T cells, or PBMCs. Deeply sampled blood TCRbeta repertoires from subjects exposed to, actively infected with, or recovered from COVID-19 were included in the dataset. The repertoires were made available in a free public database intended to serve as a resource for research on the immune response to SARS-CoV-2. Samples were obtained from the ongoing ImmuneRACE study (first 160 participants) and from roughly 1,300 subjects provided by 6 global collaborators. The sample metadata nearly always contained a de-identified subject ID, COVID-19 status, age in years and sex. Where HLA class I and class II types were available, the types were taken from metadata supplied by the sample provider, not from assay-based typing.

TCRbeta CDR3 regions were amplified from genomic DNA by means of the immunoSEQ Assay, a bias-controlled multiplex PCR. The published analysis was carried out like this. The number of nucleated cells in each sample was estimated from the amplification of reference gene primers within the assay. Sequence reads were collapsed and filtered to measure the absolute abundance of every unique TCRbeta CDR3 rearrangement. Productive Simpson clonality was computed per sample as the square root of Simpson's diversity index over productive rearrangements. Sourced from immuneACCESS, this table was stored by TCRdb with only in-frame sequences that have V and J called. A share of the clones is absent; for the studies checked, an unresolved V gene accounts for under half, and the remainder has no known explanation. V and J calls and clone size come straight from that table; D and trimming were deduced from the DNA. Recorded for this sample are 60,000 to 70,000 clones; around 87% of them occurred a single time. Of the sample, about 15% is held by the ten largest clones.

In Seattle, one collaborating source enrolled patients while the infection was active and tracked those patients longitudinally over the course of disease. The collaborating institutions used their own protocols to collect whole blood in K2EDTA tubes. For TCRbeta analysis, collaborators shipped samples in one of three forms: frozen whole blood, isolated PBMCs, or DNA extracted from either of those sample types. The trim is 4 bases for V and 4 bases for J, with a gap of 18 bases between the germline ends. From a lookup of the germline V gene, CDR1 and CDR2 are SGDLS and YYNGEE. The CDR3, from cysteine to phenylalanine, totals 16 residues. Only CDR3 DNA remains: 48 bases, in frame from the first base. As concerns this clone: The target of this receptor is not known. Per-base qualities were not stored, and no clone one base away is much larger.

Overall study outcomes, separate from this receptor: How much clinical and demographic metadata was included differed by source and by participant, and the metadata was provided uncurated.

This receptor chain uses TRBV9 and TRBJ1-5, with no D gene named confidently. The sequence came from a man aged 40-50 years with COVID-19, enrolled during active disease. Sequenced: peripheral blood. The sequenced DNA: TGTGCCAGCAGCCCAGGTAAGCGGACCGAGAATCAGCCCCAGCATTTT. It codes for CASSPGKRTENQPQHF.